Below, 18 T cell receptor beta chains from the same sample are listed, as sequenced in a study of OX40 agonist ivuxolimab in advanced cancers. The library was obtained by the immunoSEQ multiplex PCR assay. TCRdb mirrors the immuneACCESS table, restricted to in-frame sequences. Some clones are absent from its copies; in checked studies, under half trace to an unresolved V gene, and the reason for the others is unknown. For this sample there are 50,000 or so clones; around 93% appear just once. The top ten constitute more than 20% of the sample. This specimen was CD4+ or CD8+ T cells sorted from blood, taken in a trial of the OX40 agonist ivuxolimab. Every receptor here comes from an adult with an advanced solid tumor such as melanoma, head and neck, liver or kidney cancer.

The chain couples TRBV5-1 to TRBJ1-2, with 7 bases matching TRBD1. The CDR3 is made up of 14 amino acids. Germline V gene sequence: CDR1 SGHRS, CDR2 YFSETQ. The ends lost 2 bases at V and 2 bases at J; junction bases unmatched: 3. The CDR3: CASSFVRGNYGYTF. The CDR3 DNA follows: TGCGCCAGCAGCTTTGTCAGGGGGAACTATGGCTACACCTTC. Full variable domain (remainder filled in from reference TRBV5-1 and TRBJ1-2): KAGVTQTPRYLIKTRGQQVTLSCSPISGHRSVSWYQQTPGQGLQFLFEYFSETQRNKGNFPGRFSGRQFSNSRSEMNVSTLELGDSALYLCASSFVRGNYGYTFGSGTRLTVV.

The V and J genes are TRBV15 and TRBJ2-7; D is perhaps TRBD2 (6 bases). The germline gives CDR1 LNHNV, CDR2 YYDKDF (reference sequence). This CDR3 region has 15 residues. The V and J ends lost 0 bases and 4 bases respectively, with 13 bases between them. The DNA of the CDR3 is TGTGCCACCAGCAGAGAAGAGGAGCGGGCATACGAGCAGTACTTC. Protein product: CATSREEERAYEQYF. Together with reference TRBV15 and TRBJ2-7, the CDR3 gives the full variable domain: DAMVIQNPRYQVTQFGKPVTLSCSQTLNHNVMYWYQQKSSQAPKLLFHYYDKDFNNEADTPDNFQSRRPNTSFCFLDIRSPGLGDTAMYLCATSREEERAYEQYFGPGTRLTVT.

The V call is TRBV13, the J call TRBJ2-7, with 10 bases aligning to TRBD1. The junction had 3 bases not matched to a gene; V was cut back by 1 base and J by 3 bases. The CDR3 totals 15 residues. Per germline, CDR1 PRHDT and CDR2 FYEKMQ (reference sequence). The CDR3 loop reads CASSLDGQGGYEQYF. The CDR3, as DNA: TGTGCCAGCAGCTTAGATGGACAGGGGGGCTACGAGCAGTACTTC.

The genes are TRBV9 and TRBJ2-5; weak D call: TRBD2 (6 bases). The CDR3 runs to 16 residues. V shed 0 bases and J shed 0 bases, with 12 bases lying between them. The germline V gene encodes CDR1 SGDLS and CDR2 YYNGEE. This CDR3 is CASSVASGGYQETQYF. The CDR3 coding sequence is TGTGCCAGCAGCGTAGCATCCGGGGGTTACCAAGAGACCCAGTACTTC.

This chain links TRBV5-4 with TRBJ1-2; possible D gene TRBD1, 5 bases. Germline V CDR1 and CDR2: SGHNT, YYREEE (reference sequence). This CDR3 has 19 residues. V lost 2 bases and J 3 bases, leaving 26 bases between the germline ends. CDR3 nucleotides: TGTGCCAGCAGCTTAAAGGCCCTTAACCCGGCCAGGGTTCACTATGGCTACACCTTC. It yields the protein CASSLKALNPARVHYGYTF. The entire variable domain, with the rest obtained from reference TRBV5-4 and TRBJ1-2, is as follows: ETGVTQSPTHLIKTRGQQVTLRCSSQSGHNTVSWYQQALGQGPQFIFQYYREEENGRGNFPPRFSGLQFPNYSSELNVNALELDDSALYLCASSLKALNPARVHYGYTFGSGTRLTVV.

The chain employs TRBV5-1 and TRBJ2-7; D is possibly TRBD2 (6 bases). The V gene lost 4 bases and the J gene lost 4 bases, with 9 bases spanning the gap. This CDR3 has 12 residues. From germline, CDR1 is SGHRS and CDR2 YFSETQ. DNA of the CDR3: TGCGCCAGCAGCCCTGGGGGGTACGAGCAGTACTTC. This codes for CASSPGGYEQYF.

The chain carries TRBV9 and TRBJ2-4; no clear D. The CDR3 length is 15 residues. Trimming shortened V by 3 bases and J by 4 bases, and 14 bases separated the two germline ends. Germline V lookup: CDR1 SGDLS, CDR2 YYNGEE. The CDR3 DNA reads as TGTGCCAGCAGCGCCTCTCGCGGCGGAAAAAACATTCAGTACTTC. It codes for CASSASRGGKNIQYF.

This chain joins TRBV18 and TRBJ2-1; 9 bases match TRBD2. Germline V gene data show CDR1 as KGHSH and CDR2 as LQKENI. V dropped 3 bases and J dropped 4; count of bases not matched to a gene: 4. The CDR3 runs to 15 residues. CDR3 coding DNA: TGTGCCAGCTCACCTCTGACTAGCGGATACAATGAGCAGTTCTTC. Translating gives CASSPLTSGYNEQFF.

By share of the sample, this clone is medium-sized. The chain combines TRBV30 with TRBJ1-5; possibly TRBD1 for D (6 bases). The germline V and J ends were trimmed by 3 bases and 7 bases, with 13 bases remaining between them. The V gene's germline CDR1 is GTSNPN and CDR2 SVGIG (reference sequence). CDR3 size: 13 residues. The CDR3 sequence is CAWRDRSWQPQHF. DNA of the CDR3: TGTGCCTGGAGAGACAGGTCATGGCAGCCCCAGCATTTT.

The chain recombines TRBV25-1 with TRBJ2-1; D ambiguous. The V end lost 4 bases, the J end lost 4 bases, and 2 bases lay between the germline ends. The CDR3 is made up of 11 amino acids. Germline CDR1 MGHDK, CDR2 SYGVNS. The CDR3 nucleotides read TGTGCCAGCAGTGGGTACAATGAGCAGTTCTTC. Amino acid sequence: CASSGYNEQFF.

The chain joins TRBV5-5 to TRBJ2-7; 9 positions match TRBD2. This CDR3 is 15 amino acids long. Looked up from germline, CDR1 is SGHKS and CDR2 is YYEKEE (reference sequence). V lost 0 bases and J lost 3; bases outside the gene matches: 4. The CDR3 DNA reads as TGTGCCAGCAGCTTGGCCTTTAGCGGGAGCTACGAGCAGTACTTC. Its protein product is CASSLAFSGSYEQYF. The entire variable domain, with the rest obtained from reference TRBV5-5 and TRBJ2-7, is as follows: DAGVTQSPTHLIKTRGQQVTLRCSPISGHKSVSWYQQVLGQGPQFIFQYYEKEERGRGNFPDRFSARQFPNYSSELNVNALLLGDSALYLCASSLAFSGSYEQYFGPGTRLTVT.

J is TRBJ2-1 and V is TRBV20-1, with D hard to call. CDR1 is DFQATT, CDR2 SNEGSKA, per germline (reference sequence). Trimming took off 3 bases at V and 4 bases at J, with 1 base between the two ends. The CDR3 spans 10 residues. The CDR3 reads CSASYNEQFF. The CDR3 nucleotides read TGCAGTGCTAGTTACAATGAGCAGTTCTTC.

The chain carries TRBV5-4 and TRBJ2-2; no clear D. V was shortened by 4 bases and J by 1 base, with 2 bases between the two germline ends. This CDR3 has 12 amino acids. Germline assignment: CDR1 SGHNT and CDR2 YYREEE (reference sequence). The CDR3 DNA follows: TGTGCCAGCAGCGAGAACACCGGGGAGCTGTTTTTT. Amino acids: CASSENTGELFF.

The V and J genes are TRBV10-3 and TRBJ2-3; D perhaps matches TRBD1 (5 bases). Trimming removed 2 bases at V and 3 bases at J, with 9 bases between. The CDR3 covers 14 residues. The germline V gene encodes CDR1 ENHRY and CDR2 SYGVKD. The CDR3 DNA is TGTGCCATCAGTGAGAGGAGACAGACAGATACGCAGTATTTT. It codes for CAISERRQTDTQYF.

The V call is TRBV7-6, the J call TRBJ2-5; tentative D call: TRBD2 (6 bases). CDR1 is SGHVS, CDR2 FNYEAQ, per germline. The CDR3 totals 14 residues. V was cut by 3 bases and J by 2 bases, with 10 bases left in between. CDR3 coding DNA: TGTGCCAGCAGCTTCGCCGGGAGTCAAGAGACCCAGTACTTC. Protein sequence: CASSFAGSQETQYF.

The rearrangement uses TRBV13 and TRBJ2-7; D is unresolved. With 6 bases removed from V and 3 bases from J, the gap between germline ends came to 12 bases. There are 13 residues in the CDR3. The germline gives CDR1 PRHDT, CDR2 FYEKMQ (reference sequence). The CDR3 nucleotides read TGTGCCAGCAGTCCCAACGGATTCTACGAGCAGTACTTC. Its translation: CASSPNGFYEQYF. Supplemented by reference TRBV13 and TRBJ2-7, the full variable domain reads AAGVIQSPRHLIKEKRETATLKCYPIPRHDTVYWYQQGPGQDPQFLISFYEKMQSDKGSIPDRFSAQQFSDYHSELNMSSLELGDSALYFCASSPNGFYEQYFGPGTRLTVT.

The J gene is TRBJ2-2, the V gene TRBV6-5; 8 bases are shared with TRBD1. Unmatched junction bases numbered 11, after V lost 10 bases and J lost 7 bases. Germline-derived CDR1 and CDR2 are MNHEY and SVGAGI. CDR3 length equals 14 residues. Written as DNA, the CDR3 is TGTGCCACCACACCGGACAGGGCGGACGGGGAGCTGTTTTTT. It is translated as CATTPDRADGELFF.

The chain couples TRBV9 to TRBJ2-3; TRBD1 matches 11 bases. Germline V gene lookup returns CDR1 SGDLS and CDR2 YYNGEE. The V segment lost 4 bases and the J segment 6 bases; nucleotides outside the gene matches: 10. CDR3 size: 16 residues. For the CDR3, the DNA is TGTGCCAGCAGCCCCCGGACAGGGGGCAGTGGGGATACGCAGTATTTT. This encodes CASSPRTGGSGDTQYF.